This is a list of T cell receptor beta chains from one sample in a study of vaccination effects on CD4 cells after COVID-19. Only in-frame clones appear in the TCRdb table, and some are missing; sequencing was by immunoSEQ multiplex PCR. The repertoire has 35,000 to 55,000 clones, 60% to 75% of them found once; the top ten carry under 10%. Their cognate antigens are unknown. The sequences come from CD4+ T cells from PBMCs cultured without peptide, collected after COVID-19 vaccination. These receptors originate from a human donor who received a COVID-19 vaccine. CDR3s include the opening cysteine and the closing phenylalanine or tryptophan. The D gene is left open where the match is weak. Clone sizes are given selectively: once, few, many, or a class where the clone is expanded.

j_call clone_size cdr3_length d_call v_call cdr3_nt cdr3_aa
TRBJ1-2 NA 13 NA TRBV6-5 TGTGCCAGCACCCCGGGGGGGGTTAAGGGCTACACCTTC CASTPGGVKGYTF
TRBJ1-2 NA 13 NA TRBV30 TGTGCCTGGAGCCAGAGAACAGGGTATGGCTACACCTTC CAWSQRTGYGYTF
TRBJ1-2 NA 14 NA TRBV7-6 TGTGCCAGCAGCTTAGGGCTAACTAACTATGGCTACACCTTC CASSLGLTNYGYTF
TRBJ2-1 once 15 TRBD2 TRBV10-1 TGCGCCAGCAGTCCGAGCGGGAGCTCCTACAATGAGCAGTTCTTC CASSPSGSSYNEQFF
TRBJ1-6 NA 15 NA TRBV3-1/TRBV3-2 TGTGCCAGCAGCCCTTCTGGTTCAAATAATTCACCCCTCCACTTT CASSPSGSNNSPLHF
TRBJ2-3 NA 15 NA TRBV7-2 TGTGCCAGCAGCCCCAACGACAGACGGGCAGATACGCAGTATTTT CASSPNDRRADTQYF
TRBJ2-7 NA 15 TRBD2 TRBV29-1 TGCAGCGTTGAAGGGGAAGGGACTAGCGGTATCGAGCAGTACTTC CSVEGEGTSGIEQYF
TRBJ2-7 few 19 NA TRBV6-2/TRBV6-3 TGTGCCAGCAGTTACACAGGAAAAGCTAGGGCTAAAGGGTCCTACGAGCAGTACTTC CASSYTGKARAKGSYEQYF
TRBJ2-4 once 12 NA TRBV29-1 TGCAGCGCGAAGGACCCGGGTATAATTCAGTACTTC CSAKDPGIIQYF
TRBJ2-7 NA 14 NA TRBV30 TGTGCCTGGAGTGTACTCTCCTCTCCCTACGAGCAGTACTTC CAWSVLSSPYEQYF
TRBJ1-1 few 17 NA TRBV7-9 TGTGCCAGCCTACCGATGAGCAGGGGACTTCTGAACACTGAAGCTTTCTTT CASLPMSRGLLNTEAFF
TRBJ2-3 NA 12 NA TRBV2 TGTGCCAGCAGCTACAGCACAGATACGCAGTATTTT CASSYSTDTQYF
TRBJ1-1 NA 13 TRBD1 TRBV2 TGTGCCAGCAGGGGGGACAGGGATACTGAAGCTTTCTTT CASRGDRDTEAFF
TRBJ2-3 NA 13 NA TRBV2 TGTGCCAGCAGTGACCAGTGGGGAGATACGCAGTATTTT CASSDQWGDTQYF
TRBJ2-5 NA 15 NA TRBV6-5 TGTGCCAGCAGATACCGGGACCTGAATCAAGAGACCCAGTACTTC CASRYRDLNQETQYF
TRBJ1-1 NA 17 NA TRBV4-1 TGCGCCAGCAGCCAAGCGCAGCGTTTTATAGGGAACACTGAAGCTTTCTTT CASSQAQRFIGNTEAFF
TRBJ2-1 NA 13 NA TRBV12-3/TRBV12-4 TGTGCCAGCAGTCCGGGGAGGCTGAGCGAGCAGTTCTTC CASSPGRLSEQFF
TRBJ1-1 NA 13 TRBD1 TRBV6-5 TGTGCCAGCAGTCGACAGGGAGGCACTGAAGCTTTCTTT CASSRQGGTEAFF
TRBJ2-7 once 14 TRBD1 TRBV2 TGTGCCAGCATCACCGGGACAGGGTCCTACGAGCAGTACTTC CASITGTGSYEQYF
TRBJ1-4 NA 18 TRBD1 TRBV5-1 TGCGCCAGCAGCTTGGTCCCACCGGGACAGGGGACGGAGGAAAAACTGTTTTTT CASSLVPPGQGTEEKLFF
TRBJ2-1 NA 14 NA TRBV5-1 TGCGCCAGCAGCTTAGCCGTCAACGGCAATGAGCAGTTCTTC CASSLAVNGNEQFF
TRBJ1-2 NA 17 NA TRBV19 TGTGCCAGTAGTCCCGGCGGGGCAGGAATTGGTTACTATGGCTACACCTTC CASSPGGAGIGYYGYTF